A few counts support the clone carrying this T cell receptor (beta chain). Its cognate antigen is unknown. These data belong to a study of T-cell memory formation after mild COVID-19. About the research overall: There were largely donor-specific TCR clusters. Study observations and caveats: Some SARS-CoV-2-responding clones were already detected in memory before infection. While clones contracting from day 15 to 85 were balanced between CD4 and CD8, later expanders leaned CD4+. Mainly in CM and EM were contracting CD4+ clones; CD8+ were in EMRA.

TCRdb called the 5' RACE reads again in MiXCR, with one record for every CDR3 protein. The sample holds 150,000 to 200,000 distinct CDR3 sequences; roughly 15% are singletons and the top ten take roughly 14%. This sequence originates from an adult woman who had mild COVID-19 (a few samples of this study predate the infection). Cell type and time point are not known. Sequenced sample: PBMCs or a T cell subset sorted from them (not recorded which).

CDR3 bases: TGTGCCAGCAGCGCGTGGGGAGGAGGCGAGCAGTACTTC. This translates into CASSAWGGGEQYF. The chain carries TRBV9 and TRBJ2-7; D is perhaps TRBD2 (6 bases). Germline CDR1 reads SGDLS; CDR2 reads YYNGEE. The ends were cut back, 3 bases at V and 6 bases at J, with 13 bases in the middle. CDR3 length equals 13 residues.